This paragraph reports one TCR beta chain. No cognate antigen has been identified for it. No clone much larger than this one lies a single base away; base qualities are absent. TCR cDNA was made using 5'RACE template switching, a step that added a universal primer site and unique molecular identifiers. Priming for cDNA synthesis came from both the TCR alpha and TCR beta constant segments. Library amplification used two PCR steps, and the second PCR step added sample barcodes and sequencing adapters. Libraries were sequenced on Illumina HiSeq 2500 (2x100 bp) or NovaSeq (2x150 bp). In the source study's methods: Reads were demultiplexed and collapsed into UMI consensus sequences with MIGEC, and V(D)J alignment was performed with MiXCR. Clonotypes responding to the vaccine were identified with edgeR on replicate PBMC samples, with the criteria of FDR below 0.01 and a log2 fold change above 5 up to day 15. Bulk clonotypes were assigned CD4 or CD8 identity according to which sequenced CD4 or CD8 repertoire held them at higher abundance. TCRdb trimmed the raw reads at Q25, called clones with MiXCR and kept productive beta chains. CDR3 protein duplicates are merged, each entry listing the most common genes and DNA. These V and J calls originate from TCRdb's pipeline instead of the authors' own analysis. In this sample the table shows a few hundred thousand distinct CDR3 sequences, over 15% of which occur a single time. Of the sample, about 13% falls within the top ten clones.

Read against the paper, the sample's treatment or condition label means: live attenuated yellow fever vaccine strain. Two biological replicates of bulk PBMCs were collected at each blood-draw timepoint. PBMCs were isolated from peripheral blood using a standard Ficoll-Paque protocol. RNA was extracted with TriZol from bulk PBMCs, CD4 and CD8 fractions, and dextramer-positive and dextramer-negative fractions. This entry comes from a study of T cells after yellow fever vaccination (dated by TCRdb to about 2019). Background on the whole study: The SMART-Seq v4 Ultra Low Input RNA kit was used to prepare libraries from fractions with low cell numbers. To follow T-cell clones before and after both primary and booster YFV17D yellow fever vaccination, bulk TCR alpha and beta repertoires underwent longitudinal sequencing. Two healthy male donors made up the cohort, one aged 18 to 30 years and the other aged 30 to 40 years. Bulk PBMC replicates and cell subsets were isolated from blood drawn at multiple timepoints before and after both primary and secondary immunization.

V lost 2 bases and J lost 5 bases; the stretch between them is 10 bases long. The germline V gene (reference sequence) yields DFQATT for CDR1 and SNEGSKA for CDR2. The CDR3 has 13 amino acids, counting the end cysteine and phenylalanine. The CDR3 DNA has 39 bases and is translated from base 1. Beyond this particular receptor, the publication reports: The study included only two donors, which limits how far the findings can be generalized. Because abundant contaminating clonotypes from the bulk population could be contained in FACS-sorted repertoires, computational filtering was required. A small share of clonotypes was detected in both CD4 and CD8 compartments, with the overlap likely arising from convergent recombination. After the booster, most of the clones that had expanded following primary vaccination were detected again (just under 97% of CD4 and roughly 90% of CD8), which suggests that memory was broadly maintained. Compared with the primary T-cell response, the secondary T-cell response was faster but weaker, reaching its peak on day 5 rather than on day 15.

Recombination joined TRBV20-1 with TRBJ2-1, with a tentative D gene TRBD1 over 6 matching bases. The sequence was obtained from a man aged 30 to 45 who received the YFV17D yellow fever vaccine. This sample comprised PBMCs, obtained 15 days after the yellow fever booster vaccination. CDR3 reads: CSARRQVDNEQFF. The DNA sequence is TGCAGTGCTAGACGACAGGTTGACAATGAGCAGTTCTTC.